These 9 T cell receptor beta chains were sequenced from one sample in a study of cytomegalovirus exposure and HLA in healthy donors. Method: immunoSEQ multiplex PCR; TCRdb's copy keeps in-frame clones and lacks some. The sample records 150,000 to 200,000 clones, roughly nine tenths being singletons. Sequencing input: PBMCs. The receptors were gathered from a woman between 18 and 30 years old in good health and CMV-seropositive.

This chain connects TRBV4-3 to TRBJ2-7; no clear D. CDR1 is LGHNA, CDR2 YSLEER, per germline. The CDR3 sequence is 15 residues long. The V end was cut by 0 bases, the J end by 2 bases, with 11 bases between. Here the CDR3 reads CASSQERGLAYEQYF. In nucleotides, the CDR3 is TGCGCCAGCAGCCAAGAGCGTGGGCTGGCCTACGAGCAGTACTTC.

The chain couples TRBV7-3 to TRBJ2-7, with TRBD2 identical over 7 bases. The CDR3 consists of 14 residues. J lost 0 bases, V lost 4 bases, and 3 bases had no gene match. CDR1 and CDR2 from the germline V gene are SGHTA and FQGTGA. CDR3 residues: CASSSGGPSYEQYF. CDR3 nucleotides: TGTGCCAGCAGCTCGGGGGGACCCTCCTACGAGCAGTACTTC.

CDR3 nucleotide sequence: TGTGCCAGCAGCCAAGCCGGGGATAACTATGGCTACACCTTC. Translation: CASSQAGDNYGYTF. The chain carries TRBV7-2 and TRBJ1-2; D is uncertain. Germline assignment: CDR1 SGHTA and CDR2 FQGNSA. This CDR3 has 14 residues. Trimming removed 5 bases from V and 1 base from J, with 11 bases in between.

The chain couples TRBV25-1 to TRBJ1-1, with D perhaps TRBD1 (5 bases). CDR1 MGHDK and CDR2 SYGVNS come from the germline V gene. There are 14 residues in the CDR3. The V and J ends lost 1 base and 3 bases respectively, with 9 bases between them. This CDR3 reads CASSESGLYTEAFF. In nucleotides, the CDR3 is TGTGCCAGCAGTGAATCAGGGTTATACACTGAAGCTTTCTTT.

The chain combines TRBV5-1 with TRBJ1-1, with D unresolved. Germline V gene data show CDR1 as SGHRS and CDR2 as YFSETQ. CDR3 length: 16 amino acids. The V end was cut by 0 bases, the J end by 0 bases, with 12 bases between. CDR3 DNA: TGCGCCAGCAGCTTGGTTAGTGATCATATGAACACTGAAGCTTTCTTT. Translation: CASSLVSDHMNTEAFF.

The chain uses TRBV28 and TRBJ1-2; D remains ambiguous. Germline loops: CDR1 MDHEN, CDR2 SYDVKM. Trimming left V 5 bases short and J 7 bases short, with 14 bases between. The CDR3 is 13 residues long. As DNA, the CDR3 is TGTGCCAGCAGTCTCGGGAGACTGGGTGGCTACACCTTC. Translated: CASSLGRLGGYTF.

The V gene is TRBV9, the J gene TRBJ2-7; D unclear. The germline V gene has CDR1 SGDLS and CDR2 YYNGEE. This CDR3 is 15 amino acids long. V shed 4 bases and J shed 3 bases, with 17 bases lying between them. The DNA for the CDR3 is TGTGCCAGCAGCCCCGGTCAAGTAGTAATCTACGAGCAGTACTTC. Residues: CASSPGQVVIYEQYF. The whole variable domain, filled in from reference TRBV9 and TRBJ2-7, reads DSGVTQTPKHLITATGQRVTLRCSPRSGDLSVYWYQQSLDQGLQFLIQYYNGEERAKGNILERFSAQQFPDLHSELNLSSLELGDSALYFCASSPGQVVIYEQYFGPGTRLTVT.

The rearrangement links TRBV9 to TRBJ2-4; D not certain. The length of the CDR3 is 12 residues. The germline V gene encodes CDR1 SGDLS and CDR2 YYNGEE. Deletions cut 3 bases from V and 5 bases from J, with 6 bases between. CDR3 nucleotide sequence: TGTGCCAGCAGCGCACAAGAAAACATTCAGTACTTC. Translation: CASSAQENIQYF.

This sequence joins TRBV29-1 and TRBJ2-1; a possible D gene is TRBD2 (5 bases). The V gene's germline CDR1 is SQVTM and CDR2 ANQGSEA. Trimming pared 4 bases from V and 3 bases from J, leaving 10 bases between. The length of the CDR3 is 13 residues. CDR3 region: CSVVTSYYNEQFF. CDR3 DNA sequence: TGCAGCGTTGTAACTAGTTACTACAATGAGCAGTTCTTC.